This record covers a single T cell receptor beta chain. What it binds is not known. The treatment was: about 20 received Ad26.COV2.S at low or high dose, single or two shots; roughly five received placebo; per-sample allocation not given. Sampling happened 63 days after the first vaccine or placebo injection. At a Boston site, the person donating was an adult of 18-55 years. Built on an Ad26 vector, the vaccine expressed Wuhan-strain SARS-CoV-2 spike. The data were taken from a study of Ad26.COV2.S vaccination and SARS-CoV-2 variants. Study background: Ad26.COV2.S given intramuscularly, once or twice 56 days apart.

The study's findings and limits: People who got the vaccine had more spike-specific TCR breadth than people who got placebo.

The germline V gene encodes CDR1 SEHNR and CDR2 FQNEAQ (reference sequence). The CDR3 totals 17 residues. The V end was cut by 6 bases, the J end by 0 bases, with 15 bases between. The repertoire was sequenced with immunoSEQ multiplex PCR; TCRdb's copy has only in-frame clones and lacks some. The data contain 510,000 or so clones, around 90% of them singletons. The sample in question was peripheral blood, obtained in a trial of Ad26.COV2.S vaccine versus placebo. This sequence joins TRBV7-9 and TRBJ2-6; possibly TRBD1 or TRBD2 for D (5 bases each). This clonotype originated in a person between 18 and 65 years old who received the Ad26.COV2.S COVID-19 vaccine or a placebo. CDR3 protein: CASRSPTGASGANVLTF. The CDR3 DNA sequence: TGTGCCAGCAGATCTCCTACCGGGGCCTCTGGGGCCAACGTCCTGACTTTC.